One T cell receptor beta chain is described in this entry. This sample stems from a study of control samples from healthy donors and cancer patients. Generated by immunoSEQ multiplex PCR, the TCRdb table keeps only in-frame clones and is missing some. Of 160,000 or so clones listed, 94% are singletons. Trimming cost V 3 bases and J 0 bases, with 18 bases left between them. There are 19 residues in the CDR3. Germline V gene sequence: CDR1 SGHTA, CDR2 FQGNSA. The sample taken for sequencing was blood. The chain joins TRBV7-2 to TRBJ1-6; possibly TRBD1 for D (6 bases). The source is a woman aged 40 to 50 in good health. The DNA for the CDR3 is TGTGCCAGCAGCTTCAGGGGCCGCCCGTCCCGCTCCTATAATTCACCCCTCCACTTT. Protein product: CASSFRGRPSRSYNSPLHF.